This TCR beta chain was sequenced for a study of blood T cell repertoires in COVID-19. With 5 bases clipped from V and 5 bases from J, the junction kept 14 bases outside the gene matches. From germline, CDR1 is LNHDA and CDR2 SQIVND (reference sequence). This CDR3 contains 17 residues. Authors' data handling: Estimated nucleated cell counts came from reference gene primer amplification. Produced via immunoSEQ multiplex PCR; TCRdb's table is partial and in-frame only. The D gene and trimming were derived from the DNA, and the V and J assignments and clone size from that table. The data contain 350,000 to 400,000 clones, roughly 91% of them seen just once; the ten biggest clones take up about 1.7%.

The TCR originated in a woman between 25 and 40 years old who had recovered from COVID-19. Sequencing input: PBMCs or T cells enriched from blood (not recorded which). The chain combines TRBV19 with TRBJ2-5, with 10 bases that match TRBD2. Here the CDR3 DNA reads TGTGCCAGTAGTGATCGGGTAGCGGGGGGACCGAGGGAGACCCAGTACTTC. The encoded protein is CASSDRVAGGPRETQYF.